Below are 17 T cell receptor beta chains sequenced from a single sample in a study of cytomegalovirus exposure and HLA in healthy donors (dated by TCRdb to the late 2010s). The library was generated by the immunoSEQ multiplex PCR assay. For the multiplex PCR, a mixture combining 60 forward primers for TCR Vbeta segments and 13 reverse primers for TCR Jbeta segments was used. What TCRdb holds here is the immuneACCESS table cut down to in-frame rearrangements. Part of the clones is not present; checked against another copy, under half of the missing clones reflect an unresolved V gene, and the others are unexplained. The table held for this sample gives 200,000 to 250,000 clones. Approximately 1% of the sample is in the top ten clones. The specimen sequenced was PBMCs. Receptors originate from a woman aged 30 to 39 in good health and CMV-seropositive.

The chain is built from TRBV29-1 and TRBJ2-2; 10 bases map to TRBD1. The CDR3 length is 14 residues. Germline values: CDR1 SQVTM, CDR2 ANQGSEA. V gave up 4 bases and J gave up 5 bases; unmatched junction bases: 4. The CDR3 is CSVGDRGPTGELFF. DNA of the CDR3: TGCAGCGTTGGAGACAGGGGGCCGACCGGGGAGCTGTTTTTT.

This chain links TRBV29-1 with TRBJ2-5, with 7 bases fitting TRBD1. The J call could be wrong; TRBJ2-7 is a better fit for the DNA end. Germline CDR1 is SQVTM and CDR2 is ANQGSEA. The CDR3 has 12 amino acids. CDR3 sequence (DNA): TGCAGTATTGCAGGGGGTGAGTACGAGCAGTACTTC. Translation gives CSIAGGEYEQYF.

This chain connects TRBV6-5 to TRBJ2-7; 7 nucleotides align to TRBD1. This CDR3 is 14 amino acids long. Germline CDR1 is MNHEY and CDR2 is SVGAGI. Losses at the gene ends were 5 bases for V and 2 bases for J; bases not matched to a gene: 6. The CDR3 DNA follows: TGTGCCAGCAGTCCCGGGACAGCTACCTACGAGCAGTACTTC. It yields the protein CASSPGTATYEQYF.

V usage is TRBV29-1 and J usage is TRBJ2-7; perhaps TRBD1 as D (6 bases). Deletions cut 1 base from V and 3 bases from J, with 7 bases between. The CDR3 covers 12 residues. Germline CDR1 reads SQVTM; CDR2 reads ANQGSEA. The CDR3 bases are TGCAGCGTTGAAGCAGGGGTCTACGAGCAGTACTTC. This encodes CSVEAGVYEQYF.

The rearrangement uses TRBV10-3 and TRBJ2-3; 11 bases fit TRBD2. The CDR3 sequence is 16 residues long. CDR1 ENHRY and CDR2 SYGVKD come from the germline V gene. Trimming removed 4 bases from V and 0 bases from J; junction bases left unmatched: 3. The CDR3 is CAISVSGGASTDTQYF. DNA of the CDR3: TGTGCCATCAGTGTTAGCGGGGGGGCCAGCACAGATACGCAGTATTTT.

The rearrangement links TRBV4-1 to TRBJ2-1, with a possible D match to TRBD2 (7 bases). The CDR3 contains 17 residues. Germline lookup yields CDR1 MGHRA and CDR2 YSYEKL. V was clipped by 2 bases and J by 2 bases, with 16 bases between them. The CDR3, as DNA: TGCGCCAGCAGCCAACCCCCTTTGGGGGGGCCCTACAATGAGCAGTTCTTC. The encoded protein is CASSQPPLGGPYNEQFF.

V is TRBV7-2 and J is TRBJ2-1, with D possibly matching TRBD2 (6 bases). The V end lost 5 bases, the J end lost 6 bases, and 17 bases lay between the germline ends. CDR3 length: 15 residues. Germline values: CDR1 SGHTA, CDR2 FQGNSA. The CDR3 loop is CASSLRSAGLNEQFF. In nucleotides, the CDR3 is TGTGCCAGCAGCCTTAGATCGGCGGGACTCAATGAGCAGTTCTTC.

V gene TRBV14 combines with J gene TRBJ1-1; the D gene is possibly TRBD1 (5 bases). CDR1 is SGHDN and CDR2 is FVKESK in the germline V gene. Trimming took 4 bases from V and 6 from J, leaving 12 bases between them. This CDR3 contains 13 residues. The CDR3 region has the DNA TGTGCCAGCAGCCCCCGACAGTTTGCTGAAGCTTTCTTT. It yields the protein CASSPRQFAEAFF.

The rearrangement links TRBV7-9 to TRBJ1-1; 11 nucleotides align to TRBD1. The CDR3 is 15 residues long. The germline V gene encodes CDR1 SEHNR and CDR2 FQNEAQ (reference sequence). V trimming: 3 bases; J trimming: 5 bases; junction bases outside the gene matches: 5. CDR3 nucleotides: TGTGCCAGCAGCTTCGCGGGACAGGGGGGTACTGAAGCTTTCTTT. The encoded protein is CASSFAGQGGTEAFF.

Written as DNA, the CDR3 is TGTGCCAGCAGCCCTTGGAGGGATACGTACCAAGAGACCCAGTACTTC. It translates to CASSPWRDTYQETQYF. The rearrangement joins TRBV7-9 to TRBJ2-5; D possibly corresponds to TRBD2 (6 bases). CDR1 and CDR2 from the germline V gene are SEHNR and FQNEAQ (reference sequence). The CDR3 totals 16 residues. Between the trimmed V and J ends, which lost 5 bases and 0 bases, there was a span of 16 bases.

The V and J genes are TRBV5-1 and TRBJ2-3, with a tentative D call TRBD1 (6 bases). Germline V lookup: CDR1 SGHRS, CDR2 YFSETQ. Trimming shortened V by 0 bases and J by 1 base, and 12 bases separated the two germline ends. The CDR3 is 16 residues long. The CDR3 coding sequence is TGCGCCAGCAGCTTGGCCTTGGGGGCGGGCACAGATACGCAGTATTTT. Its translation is CASSLALGAGTDTQYF.

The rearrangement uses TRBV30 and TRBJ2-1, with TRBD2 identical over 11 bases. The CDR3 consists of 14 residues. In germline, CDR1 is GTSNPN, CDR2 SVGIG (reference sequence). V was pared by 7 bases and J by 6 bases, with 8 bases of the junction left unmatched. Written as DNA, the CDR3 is TGTGCCTCAATAGCGGGGGGGGCGGGCAATGAGCAGTTCTTC. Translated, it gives CASIAGGAGNEQFF.

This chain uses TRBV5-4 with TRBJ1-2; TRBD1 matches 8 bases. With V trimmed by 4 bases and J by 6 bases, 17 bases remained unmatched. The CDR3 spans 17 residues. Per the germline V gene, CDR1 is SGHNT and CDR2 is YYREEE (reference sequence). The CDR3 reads CASSTNRGAGKGDGYTF. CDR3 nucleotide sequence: TGTGCCAGCAGCACAAACAGGGGGGCAGGGAAGGGGGATGGCTACACCTTC.

The CDR3 loop reads CASSIKRVDTQYF. The CDR3 region has the DNA TGTGCCAGTAGTATCAAGAGGGTGGATACGCAGTATTTT. J is TRBJ2-3 and V is TRBV19; weak D call: TRBD2 (5 bases). There are 13 residues in the CDR3. Trimming took off 3 bases at V and 6 bases at J, with 10 bases between the two ends. CDR1 and CDR2 (germline): LNHDA, SQIVND (reference sequence). Full variable domain (rest looked up from reference TRBV19 and TRBJ2-3): DGGITQSPKYLFRKEGQNVTLSCEQNLNHDAMYWYRQDPGQGLRLIYYSQIVNDFQKGDIAEGYSVSREKKESFPLTVTSAQKNPTAFYLCASSIKRVDTQYFGPGTRLTVL.

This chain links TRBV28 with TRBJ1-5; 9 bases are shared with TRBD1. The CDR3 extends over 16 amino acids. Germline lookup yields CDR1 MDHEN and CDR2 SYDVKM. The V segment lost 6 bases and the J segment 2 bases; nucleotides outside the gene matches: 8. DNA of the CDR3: TGTGCCAGCAGAGAATACAGGGGGCGAGGCAATCAGCCCCAGCATTTT. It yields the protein CASREYRGRGNQPQHF.

This CDR3 reads CSVRRRGRPGTSVNTGNEQFF. CDR3 nucleotides: TGCAGCGTCCGACGTAGGGGGAGACCCGGGACTAGCGTAAATACGGGAAATGAGCAGTTCTTC. This chain joins TRBV29-1 and TRBJ2-1; 10 bases fit TRBD2. This CDR3 is 21 amino acids long. Trimming took 6 bases from V and 7 from J; bases not matched to a gene: 30. Germline CDR1 is SQVTM and CDR2 is ANQGSEA.

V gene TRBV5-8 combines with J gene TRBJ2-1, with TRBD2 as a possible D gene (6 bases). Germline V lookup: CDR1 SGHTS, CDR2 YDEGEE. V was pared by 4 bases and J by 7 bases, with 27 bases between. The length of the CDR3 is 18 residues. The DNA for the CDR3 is TGTGCCAGCAGCAATACTCCTCGGGCGGGGAAAGAGTGGAATGAGCAGTTCTTC. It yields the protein CASSNTPRAGKEWNEQFF.